The 13 T cell receptor beta chains below all came from one sample that was sequenced in a study of CD8 T cells in ankylosing spondylitis. Broader study findings: For ankylosing spondylitis blood, a TCR beta motif of seven to nine highly homologous variants appeared characteristic.

TCRdb reprocessed the 5' RACE reads with MiXCR, giving one entry per CDR3 protein. The sample consists of under 450,000 distinct CDR3 sequences, over 15% of them appearing once. These receptors lack a known antigen. What was sequenced was blood, either unsorted or a sorted T cell fraction (not recorded which). The source of these receptors is a male donor with ankylosing spondylitis.

This clonotype was counted at least ten times. V is TRBV29-1 and J is TRBJ2-5, with 10 bases fitting TRBD1. In germline, CDR1 is SQVTM, CDR2 ANQGSEA. V trimming: 6 bases; J trimming: 2 bases; junction bases outside the gene matches: 9. The CDR3 extends over 15 amino acids. CDR3 amino acids: CSVAGTGVLQETQYF. The CDR3, as DNA: TGCAGCGTAGCCGGGACAGGGGTACTTCAAGAGACCCAGTACTTC.

The chain links TRBV11-2 to TRBJ2-1, with 7 nucleotides matching TRBD2. There are 15 residues in the CDR3. Germline V gene data show CDR1 as SGHAT and CDR2 as FQNNGV. V lost 0 bases, J lost 10 bases, and 9 bases stayed unmatched. The CDR3 DNA reads TGTGCCAGCAGCTTAGATCGGGCGGGAGCAGGGGAGCAGTTCTTC. As protein: CASSLDRAGAGEQFF.

Only a few counts were recorded for this clonotype. The rearrangement uses TRBV11-2 and TRBJ2-1, with 8 positions matching TRBD1. The CDR3 spans 16 residues. The germline gives CDR1 SGHAT, CDR2 FQNNGV. The junction had 11 bases not matched to a gene; V was cut back by 1 base and J by 9 bases. The CDR3 DNA sequence: TGTGCCAGCAGCTTAGGCAGGACAGGGTCCGTAGGTGAGCAGTTCTTC. Translation gives CASSLGRTGSVGEQFF.

The V and J genes are TRBV5-5 and TRBJ1-5; no clear D gene. V lost 2 bases and J lost 5, with 14 bases in between. There are 15 residues in the CDR3. CDR1 and CDR2 (germline): SGHKS, YYEKEE (reference sequence). CDR3 coding DNA: TGTGCCAGCAGCTTAGGGCCAATGATGGATCAGCCCCAGCATTTT. Translation: CASSLGPMMDQPQHF.

The chain joins TRBV6-1 to TRBJ1-1; tentative D call: TRBD1 (5 bases). V dropped 5 bases and J dropped 1 base, with 11 bases sitting between them. The CDR3 runs to 14 residues. Looked up from germline, CDR1 is MNHNS and CDR2 is SASEGT. The CDR3 here is CASSPPGGNTEAFF. CDR3 nucleotides: TGTGCCAGCAGTCCCCCCGGGGGGAACACTGAAGCTTTCTTT.

The CDR3 is CASSQDPGNPGYF. In DNA, the CDR3 is TGTGCCAGCAGCCAAGACCCAGGGAACCCAGGGTACTTC. The chain employs TRBV3-1 and TRBJ2-7; perhaps TRBD1 as D (5 bases). Trimming shortened V by 0 bases and J by 12 bases, and 15 bases separated the two germline ends. The CDR3 totals 13 residues. Germline V gene lookup returns CDR1 LGHDT and CDR2 YNNKEL (reference sequence).

The sample holds a few counts of this clonotype. The chain is built from TRBV20-1 and TRBJ1-5, with D possibly matching TRBD1 (5 bases). The CDR3 runs to 15 residues. The germline gives CDR1 DFQATT, CDR2 SNEGSKA (reference sequence). V dropped 1 base and J dropped 3 bases, with 13 bases sitting between them. The CDR3 here is CSARVSGLDNQPQHF. Written as DNA, the CDR3 is TGCAGTGCTAGAGTGTCAGGGTTGGACAATCAGCCCCAGCATTTT.

This clonotype was detected only a few times. This chain's CDR3 is CASSSATGTKEKLFF. In nucleotides, the CDR3 is TGTGCCAGCAGCTCTGCGACCGGGACAAAAGAAAAACTGTTTTTT. The chain has TRBV11-1 and TRBJ1-4; maybe TRBD1 (6 bases). CDR1 and CDR2 from the germline V gene are SGHAT and FQDESV (reference sequence). The CDR3 extends over 15 amino acids. The ends were cut back, 4 bases at V and 8 bases at J, with 17 bases in the middle.

V and J are TRBV20-1 and TRBJ2-5, with TRBD1 as a possible D gene (5 bases). Germline-derived CDR1 and CDR2 are DFQATT and SNEGSKA (reference sequence). The CDR3 loop spans 12 amino acids. Trimming cost V 6 bases and J 3 bases, with 11 bases left between them. CDR3 loop: CSAGAGEETQYF. The CDR3 DNA reads as TGCAGTGCAGGGGCCGGAGAAGAGACCCAGTACTTC.

This clonotype was found once. CDR3 coding DNA: TGTGCCAGCAGCTTTCGCCTGCGCACAGATACGCAGTATTTT. Translated: CASSFRLRTDTQYF. V and J are TRBV7-3 and TRBJ2-3; no reliable D call. V was shortened by 3 bases and J by 1 base, with 8 bases between the two germline ends. Germline V lookup: CDR1 SGHTA, CDR2 FQGTGA. The CDR3 consists of 14 residues.

The rearrangement links TRBV9 to TRBJ2-3; D might be TRBD2 (6 bases). Germline-derived CDR1 and CDR2 are SGDLS and YYNGEE. Between the trimmed V and J ends, which lost 0 bases and 0 bases, there was a span of 20 bases. CDR3 length: 19 amino acids. CDR3 nucleotide sequence: TGTGCCAGCAGCGTAGGAGGGGCCGGGGGAAGACCCAGCACAGATACGCAGTATTTT. Translating it yields CASSVGGAGGRPSTDTQYF.

This clonotype was counted a few times. This chain uses TRBV7-8 with TRBJ2-1; perhaps TRBD1 as D (6 bases). V lost 4 bases, J lost 1 base, and 17 bases lay in between. Per the germline V gene, CDR1 is SGHVS and CDR2 is FQNEAQ. The CDR3 runs 17 residues. The CDR3 DNA is TGTGCCAGCAGCTCATCACGACAGGAGCGGTCCTACAATGAGCAGTTCTTC. Translation gives CASSSSRQERSYNEQFF.

This clonotype has only a few counts. The rearrangement uses TRBV10-3 and TRBJ2-5; TRBD2 might be the D (5 bases). The CDR3 loop spans 15 amino acids. From germline, CDR1 is ENHRY and CDR2 SYGVKD. Trimming removed 6 bases from V and 2 bases from J, with 16 bases in between. This CDR3 reads CAISETPDSQETQYF. The CDR3 nucleotides are TGTGCCATCAGCGAGACCCCGGACTCTCAAGAGACCCAGTACTTC.